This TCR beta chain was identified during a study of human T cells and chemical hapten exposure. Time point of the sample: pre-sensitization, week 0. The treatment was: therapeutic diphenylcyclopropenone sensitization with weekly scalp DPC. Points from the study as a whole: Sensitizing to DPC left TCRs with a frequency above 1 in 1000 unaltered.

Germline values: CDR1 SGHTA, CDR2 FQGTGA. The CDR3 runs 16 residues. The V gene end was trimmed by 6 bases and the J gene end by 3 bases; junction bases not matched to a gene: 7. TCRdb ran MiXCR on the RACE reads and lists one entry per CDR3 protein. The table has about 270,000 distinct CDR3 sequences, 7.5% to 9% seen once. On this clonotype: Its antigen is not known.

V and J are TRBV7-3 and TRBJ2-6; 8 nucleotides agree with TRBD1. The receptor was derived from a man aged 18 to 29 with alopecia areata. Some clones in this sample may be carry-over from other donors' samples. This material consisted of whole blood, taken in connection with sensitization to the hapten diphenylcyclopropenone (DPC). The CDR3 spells CASRRTGTRGANVLTF. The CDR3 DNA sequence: TGTGCCAGCAGACGGACAGGGACGCGTGGGGCCAACGTCCTGACTTTC.